A selection of T cell receptor beta chains follows, all from one sample in a study of cytomegalovirus exposure and HLA in healthy donors. Sequencing was performed with immunoSEQ multiplex PCR; in TCRdb, only in-frame clones are kept and a portion is missing. This sample yields 100,000 to 150,000 clones, of which more than 70% are seen a single time; 0.95% to 1.1% belongs to the top ten. The source material was PBMCs. The receptors stem from a human donor in good health. Both conserved end residues are trimmed from each CDR3. Fields, in order: D gene, V gene, J gene, CDR3 length, CDR3 protein. The D gene is left open where the match is weak.

>.|TRBV2|TRBJ1-6|13
ASRRTVGSYSPLH
>TRBD2|TRBV4-1|TRBJ2-1|14
ASSQGLAGGYNEQF
>TRBD2|TRBV5-6|TRBJ2-3|13
ASSLAGSGGDTQY
>.|TRBV28|TRBJ2-7|16
ASSFPGRGGDWSYEQY
>.|TRBV6-6|TRBJ2-2|12
ASSPGSNTGELF
>TRBD2|TRBV4-2|TRBJ2-3|14
ASSQDGGGLTDTQY
>.|TRBV4-1|TRBJ1-6|9
ASSQGSGLH
>.|TRBV4-2|TRBJ1-1|11
AGSQGISTEAF
>TRBD1|TRBV14|TRBJ1-2|14
ASSETDRDVYSGYT
>TRBD1|TRBV5-4|TRBJ1-2|12
ASSRGQGAGGYT
>.|TRBV15|TRBJ1-6|13
ATSRDYDRSSPLH
>TRBD2|TRBV5-8|TRBJ2-1|13
ASSLSASGVNEQF
>.|TRBV9|TRBJ2-1|10
ASSAVQGGEF
>.|TRBV6-1|TRBJ1-1|17
ASSEEIDPLAGRGTEAF
>.|TRBV5-4|TRBJ2-3|10
ASSPSGAAQY
>.|TRBV2|TRBJ2-7|12
ASSVSQQFYEQY
>.|TRBV27|TRBJ1-4|12
ASSLAVGDEKLF
>.|TRBV7-4|TRBJ2-7|10
ASSSTRIRQY
>TRBD1|TRBV7-9|TRBJ1-5|12
ASSLSTGNQPQH
>TRBD2|TRBV19|TRBJ2-2|14
ASAGRGGLSTGELF
>.|TRBV4-2|TRBJ1-1|14
ASSQGVGTFWTEAF
>TRBD1|TRBV19|TRBJ1-5|13
ASSILTGASQPQH
>TRBD1|TRBV2|TRBJ1-3|13
ASSSTGGLGNTIY
>.|TRBV4-1|TRBJ2-5|15
ASSQNFELIGTPTQY
>.|TRBV6-1|TRBJ1-1|11
ASLSLTDTEAF
>.|TRBV7-9|TRBJ2-7|11
ASSLSGTYEQY
>.|TRBV5-5|TRBJ1-2|14
ASSLVPGVLSNGYT
>TRBD1|TRBV7-9|TRBJ1-2|12
ASSLGQGERGYT
>TRBD1|TRBV10-3|TRBJ1-1|13
AISDPGQGATEAF
>.|TRBV27|TRBJ2-7|12
ASSLAGIGYEQY
>.|TRBV29-1|TRBJ1-2|10
SVLDNAYGYT
>.|TRBV19|TRBJ2-2|11
ASRPLGTGELF
>.|TRBV20-1|TRBJ1-2|9
SGGANYGYT
>.|TRBV4-1|TRBJ1-2|14
ASSQDKPQGGGGYT
>.|TRBV5-1|TRBJ1-1|9
ASREGTEAF
>TRBD2|TRBV7-9|TRBJ2-7|11
ASRTSGDYEQY
>.|TRBV4-1|TRBJ2-7|12
ASSSLGRSYEQY
>TRBD2|TRBV4-1|TRBJ2-1|14
ASSQGLAGRLWEQF
>.|TRBV7-9|TRBJ2-2|14
ASSWRVGGNTGELF
>.|TRBV9|TRBJ1-3|13
ASSVGGFSGNTIY
>TRBD2|TRBV7-6|TRBJ2-3|13
ASSAGTSGTDTQY
>.|TRBV11-2|TRBJ2-7|13
ASSSYRGSTYEQY
>.|TRBV7-8|TRBJ1-3|20
ASSLRTQGLASSRTSGNTIY
>TRBD1|TRBV2|TRBJ1-5|14
ASSRDRMRVEQPQH
>.|TRBV10-2|TRBJ2-1|8
ASSFGHQF
>TRBD2|TRBV6-4|TRBJ2-3|14
ASSDSTSGGADTQY
>.|TRBV5-6|TRBJ2-7|13
ASSYYGPATYEQY
>TRBD1|TRBV6-5|TRBJ1-1|14
ASSYGTGQPNTEAF
>.|TRBV7-6|TRBJ2-5|12
ASSLGSPGETQY
>.|TRBV29-1|TRBJ2-1|13
SVEGGLSAYNEQF
>.|TRBV6-5|TRBJ1-1|11
ASSQEEWLGAF
>.|TRBV10-1|TRBJ1-2|10
AFRLRVVGYT
>.|TRBV9|TRBJ2-7|15
ASSVGIQGRGTYEQY
>.|TRBV29-1|TRBJ1-1|10
SVGMRSTEAF
>TRBD1|TRBV6-1|TRBJ1-6|13
ASSEGTGGGSPLH
>.|TRBV4-1|TRBJ2-6|13
ASSQDGSGANVLT
>TRBD1|TRBV9|TRBJ1-6|12
ASSVAGGRSPLH
>.|TRBV7-9|TRBJ2-3|10
SSSPYTDTQY
>TRBD2|TRBV15|TRBJ2-5|12
ATSRGLAGETQY